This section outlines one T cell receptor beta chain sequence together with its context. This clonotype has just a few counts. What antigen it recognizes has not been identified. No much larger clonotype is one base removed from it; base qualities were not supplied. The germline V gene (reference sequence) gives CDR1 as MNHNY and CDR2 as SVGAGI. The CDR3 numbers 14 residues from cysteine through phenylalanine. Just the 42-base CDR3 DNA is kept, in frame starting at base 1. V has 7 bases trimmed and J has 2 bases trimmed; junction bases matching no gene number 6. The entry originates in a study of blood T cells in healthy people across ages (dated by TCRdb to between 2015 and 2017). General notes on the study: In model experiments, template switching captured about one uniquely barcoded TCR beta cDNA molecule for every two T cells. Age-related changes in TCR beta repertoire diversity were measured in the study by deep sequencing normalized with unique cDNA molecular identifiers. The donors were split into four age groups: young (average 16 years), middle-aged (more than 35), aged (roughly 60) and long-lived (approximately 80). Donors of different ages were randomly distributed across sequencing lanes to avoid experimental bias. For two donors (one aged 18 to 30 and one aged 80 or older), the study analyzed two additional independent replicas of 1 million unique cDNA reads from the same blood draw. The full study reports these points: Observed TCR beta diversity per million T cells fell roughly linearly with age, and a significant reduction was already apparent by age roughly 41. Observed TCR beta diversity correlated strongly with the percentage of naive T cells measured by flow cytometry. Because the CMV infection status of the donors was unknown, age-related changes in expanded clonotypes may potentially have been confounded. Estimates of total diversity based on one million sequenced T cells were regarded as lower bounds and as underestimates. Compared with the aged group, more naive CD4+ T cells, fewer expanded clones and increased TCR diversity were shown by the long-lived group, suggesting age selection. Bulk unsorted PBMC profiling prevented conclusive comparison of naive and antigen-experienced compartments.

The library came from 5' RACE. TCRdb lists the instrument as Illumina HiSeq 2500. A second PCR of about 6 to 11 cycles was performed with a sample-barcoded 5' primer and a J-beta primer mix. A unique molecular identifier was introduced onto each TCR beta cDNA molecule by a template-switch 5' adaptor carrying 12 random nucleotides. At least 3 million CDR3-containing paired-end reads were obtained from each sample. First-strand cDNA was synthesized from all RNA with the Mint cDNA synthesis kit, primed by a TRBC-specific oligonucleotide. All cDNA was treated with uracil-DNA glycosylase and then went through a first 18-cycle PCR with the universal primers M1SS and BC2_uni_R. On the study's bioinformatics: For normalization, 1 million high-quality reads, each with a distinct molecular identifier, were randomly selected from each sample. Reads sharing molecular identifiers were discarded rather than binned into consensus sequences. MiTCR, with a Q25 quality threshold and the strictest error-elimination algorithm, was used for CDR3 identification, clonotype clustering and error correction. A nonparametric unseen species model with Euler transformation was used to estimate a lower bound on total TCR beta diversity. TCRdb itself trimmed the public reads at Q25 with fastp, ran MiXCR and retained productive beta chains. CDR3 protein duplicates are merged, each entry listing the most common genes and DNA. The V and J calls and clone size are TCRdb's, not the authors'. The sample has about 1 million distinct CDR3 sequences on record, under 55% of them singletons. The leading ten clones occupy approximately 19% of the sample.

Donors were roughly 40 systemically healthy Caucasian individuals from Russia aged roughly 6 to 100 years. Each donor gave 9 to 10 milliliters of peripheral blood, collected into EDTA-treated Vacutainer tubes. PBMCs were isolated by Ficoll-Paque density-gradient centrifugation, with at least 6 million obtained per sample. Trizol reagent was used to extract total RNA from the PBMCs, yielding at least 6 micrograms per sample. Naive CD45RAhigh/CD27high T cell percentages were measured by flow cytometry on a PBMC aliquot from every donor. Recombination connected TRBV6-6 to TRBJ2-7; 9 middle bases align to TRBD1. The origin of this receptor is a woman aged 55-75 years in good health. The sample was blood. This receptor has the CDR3 CASNGGQGAYEQYF. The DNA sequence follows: TGTGCCAGCAATGGGGGACAGGGCGCCTACGAGCAGTACTTC.